Listed below are T cell receptor beta chains from one sample, sequenced in a study of HIV-infected patients and healthy controls. One entry per CDR3 protein, called by TCRdb with MiXCR from the 5' RACE reads. Among 15,000 to 20,000 distinct CDR3 sequences, about a sixth were seen once, and the ten largest hold around 22%. The specimen was CD8+ T cells from blood. The source of these receptors is a human donor in good health. The CDR3 runs from the conserved cysteine through the conserved F or W. Each record gives: V gene, clone size, J gene, CDR3 protein. Part of the rows lack a size; the others show once, few, many or a class for expanded clones.

>TRBV15|-|TRBJ1-5
CATSRNQGSNQPQHF
>TRBV4-3|many|TRBJ1-3
CASSQDPGQGADTIYF
>TRBV20-1|many|TRBJ1-1
CSAKQPDRNTEAFF
>TRBV6-2/TRBV6-3|-|TRBJ2-5
CASKNGGSETETQYF
>TRBV13|many|TRBJ2-1
CASSFPGAGSNEQFF
>TRBV27|-|TRBJ2-7
CASSLGPVGYEQYF
>TRBV20-1|many|TRBJ2-7
CSAGEREYEQYF
>TRBV12-3/TRBV12-4|many|TRBJ1-1
CASSLGRNMNEAFF
>TRBV19|-|TRBJ1-1
CASSSQGAGNTEAFF
>TRBV6-2/TRBV6-3|-|TRBJ2-7
CASKVWGEQYF
>TRBV3-1|few|TRBJ2-1
CASTGGGAGSYNEQFF
>TRBV13|many|TRBJ2-7
CASSRDRVALGEQYF
>TRBV12-3/TRBV12-4|few|TRBJ1-6
CASSPSRVVNSPLHF
>TRBV3-1|large|TRBJ1-6
CASSQEGGTSPLHF
>TRBV7-2|many|TRBJ2-2
CASSFPRMAATKNTGELFF
>TRBV12-3/TRBV12-4|few|TRBJ2-1
CASSEQGANYNEQFF
>TRBV5-6|-|TRBJ2-1
CASRTGLYNEQFF
>TRBV15|-|TRBJ2-5
CATSRSLAGGQEETQYF
>TRBV3-1|many|TRBJ2-5
CASSQEQPFYNQETQYF
>TRBV18|many|TRBJ2-1
CASSPKNEQFF
>TRBV3-1|many|TRBJ2-7
CASSMGYEQYF
>TRBV19|-|TRBJ1-5
CASSVRSQPQHF
>TRBV10-3|-|TRBJ2-3
CAISESLAGVTDTQYF
>TRBV7-3|few|TRBJ1-1
CASSLRLNTEAFF
>TRBV5-4|many|TRBJ2-5
CASRDGGQETQYF
>TRBV7-6|-|TRBJ2-2
CASSLGVAANTGELFF
>TRBV19|few|TRBJ1-2
CASKGADYGYTF
>TRBV5-6|large|TRBJ2-3
CASSKGDKSYTDTQYF
>TRBV24-1|-|TRBJ2-2
CATSDSRLAGGPKESGELFF
>TRBV27|many|TRBJ1-6
CASSFSTDSPLHF
>TRBV29-1|few|TRBJ2-1
CSVEDPGGPNNEQFF
>TRBV6-1|many|TRBJ2-7
CASRTGSYEQYF
>TRBV29-1|many|TRBJ2-2
CSAGIVNTGELFF
>TRBV7-2|many|TRBJ2-3
CASSLGPYRTDTQYF
>TRBV25-1|-|TRBJ2-1
CASNRDSNEQFF
>TRBV2|few|TRBJ2-3
CASIERGYTSTDTQYF
>TRBV9|-|TRBJ2-2
CASSVVRENGELFF
>TRBV6-6|-|TRBJ2-3
CASSYAYEQGTQYF
>TRBV28|many|TRBJ1-1
CATSTGRDTEAFF
>TRBV1|few|TRBJ2-5
CTSSQGGSVLLLWKTQYF
>TRBV2|-|TRBJ2-5
CASSEVGPNTRLETQYF
>TRBV7-3|-|TRBJ1-6
CASSHGLTGSPLHF
>TRBV19|few|TRBJ2-2
CASSMVGSGELFF
>TRBV7-9|many|TRBJ1-1
CASNSAGTGGNTEAFF
>TRBV7-9|medium-sized|TRBJ2-5
CASSALSSGGSQETQYF
>TRBV21-1|few|TRBJ2-7
CASLGGVRYEQYF
>TRBV27|many|TRBJ2-1
CASSLSVVSYNEQFF
>TRBV7-9|-|TRBJ1-2
CASSSNTGTYF
>TRBV29-1|few|TRBJ2-2
CSVEDFGGGQNTGELFF
>TRBV6-1|-|TRBJ2-3
CASSEQPGQSFVDTQYF